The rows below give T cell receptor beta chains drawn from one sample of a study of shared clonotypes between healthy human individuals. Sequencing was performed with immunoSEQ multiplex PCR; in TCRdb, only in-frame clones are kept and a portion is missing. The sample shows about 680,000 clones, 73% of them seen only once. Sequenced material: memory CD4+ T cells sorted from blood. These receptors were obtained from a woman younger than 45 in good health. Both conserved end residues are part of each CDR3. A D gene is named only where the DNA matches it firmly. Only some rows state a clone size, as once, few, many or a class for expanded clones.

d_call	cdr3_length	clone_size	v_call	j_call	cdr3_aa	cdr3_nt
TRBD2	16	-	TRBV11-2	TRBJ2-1	CASSLVSSGGHNEQFF	TGTGCCAGCAGCTTAGTTAGTAGCGGGGGTCACAATGAGCAGTTCTTC
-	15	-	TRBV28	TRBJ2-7	CASSLFSGRSYEQYF	TGTGCCAGCAGTTTATTCTCGGGGCGGTCCTACGAGCAGTACTTC
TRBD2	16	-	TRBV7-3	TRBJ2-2	CASSSLAGLNTGELFF	TGTGCCAGCAGCTCCCTAGCGGGATTAAACACCGGGGAGCTGTTTTTT
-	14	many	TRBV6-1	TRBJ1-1	CASSEQGARAEAFF	TGTGCCAGCAGTGAACAAGGGGCGCGGGCTGAAGCTTTCTTT
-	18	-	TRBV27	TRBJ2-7	CASTSASRSKLSSYEQYF	TGTGCCAGCACCTCGGCGAGCAGGAGTAAACTGAGCTCCTACGAGCAGTACTTC
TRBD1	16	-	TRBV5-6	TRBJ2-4	CASSFLDRGVKNIQYF	TGTGCCAGCAGCTTTTTGGACAGGGGTGTCAAAAACATTCAGTACTTC
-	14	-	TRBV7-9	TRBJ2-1	CASSLRTAYNEQFF	TGTGCCAGCAGCTTACGGACGGCCTACAATGAGCAGTTCTTC
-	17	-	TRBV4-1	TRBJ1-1	CASSQDLNRAMNTEAFF	TGCGCCAGCAGCCAAGATTTGAACAGGGCCATGAACACTGAAGCTTTCTTT
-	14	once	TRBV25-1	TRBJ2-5	CASSEVGVGETQYF	TGTGCCAGCAGTGAGGTTGGGGTTGGGGAGACCCAGTACTTC
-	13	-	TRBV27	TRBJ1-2	CASSRQDSYGYTF	TGTGCCAGCAGTCGACAGGACTCATATGGCTACACCTTC
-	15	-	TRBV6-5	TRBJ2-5	CASSYSTSRVETQYF	TGTGCCAGCAGTTACTCGACCTCCAGGGTAGAGACCCAGTACTTC
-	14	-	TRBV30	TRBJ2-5	CAWSVRGIQETQYF	TGTGCCTGGAGTGTACGAGGCATCCAAGAGACCCAGTACTTC
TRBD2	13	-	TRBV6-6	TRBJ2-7	CASSRGLEPEQYF	TGTGCCAGCAGCCGGGGACTAGAACCCGAGCAGTACTTC
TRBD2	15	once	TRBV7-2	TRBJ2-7	CASSGRVAGVNEQYF	TGTGCCAGCAGCGGGAGGGTAGCGGGAGTAAACGAGCAGTACTTC
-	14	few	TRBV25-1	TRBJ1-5	CASSEREGVQPQHF	TGTGCCAGCAGTGAACGAGAAGGGGTGCAGCCCCAGCATTTT
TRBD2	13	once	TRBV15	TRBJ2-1	CATKLAGVAEQFF	TGTGCCACCAAACTAGCGGGAGTGGCTGAGCAGTTCTTC
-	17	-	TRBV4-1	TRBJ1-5	CASSLEPRGAQPQPQHF	TGCGCCAGCAGCCTCGAACCCCGAGGGGCGCAACCACAGCCCCAGCATTTT
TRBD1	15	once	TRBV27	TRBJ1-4	CASSSKQGGNEKLFF	TGTGCCAGCAGTTCCAAACAGGGGGGGAATGAAAAACTGTTTTTT
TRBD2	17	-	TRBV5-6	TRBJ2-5	CASSSISRTSGTETQYF	TGTGCCAGCAGCTCCATTAGCCGGACTAGCGGGACGGAGACCCAGTACTTC
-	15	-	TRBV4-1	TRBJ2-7	CASSQNSDGFYEQYF	TGCGCCAGCAGCCAGAACTCGGACGGATTCTACGAGCAGTACTTC
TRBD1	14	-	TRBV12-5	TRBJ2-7	CASAGTGRFYEQYF	TGTGCTAGTGCTGGGACAGGGCGCTTCTACGAGCAGTACTTC
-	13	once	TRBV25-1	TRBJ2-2	CASRRGNTGELFF	TGTGCCAGCAGGAGGGGGAACACCGGGGAGCTGTTTTTT
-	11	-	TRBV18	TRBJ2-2	CASSGPGELFF	TGTGCCAGCTCGGGGCCCGGGGAGCTGTTTTTT
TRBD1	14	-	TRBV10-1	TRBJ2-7	CASSVGQGPYEQYF	TGCGCCAGCAGTGTTGGACAGGGACCATACGAGCAGTACTTC
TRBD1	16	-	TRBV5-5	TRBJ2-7	CASSDPGTGDGYEQYF	TGTGCCAGCAGCGATCCCGGGACAGGGGACGGCTACGAGCAGTACTTC
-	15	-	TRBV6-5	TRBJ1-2	CASRRDAGSFYGYTF	TGTGCCAGCAGAAGGGATGCAGGCTCATTTTATGGCTACACCTTC
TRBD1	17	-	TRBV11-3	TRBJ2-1	CASSLESGTGGYNEQFF	TGTGCCAGCAGCTTAGAGTCTGGGACAGGGGGCTACAATGAGCAGTTCTTC
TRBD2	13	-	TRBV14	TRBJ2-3	CASSPSGSDTQYF	TGTGCCTCGTCCCCTAGCGGATCAGATACGCAGTATTTT
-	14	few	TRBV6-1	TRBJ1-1	CASRPPQGNTEAFF	TGTGCCAGCAGGCCACCTCAGGGGAACACTGAAGCTTTCTTT
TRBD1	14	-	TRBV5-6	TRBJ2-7	CASSWGQVSGEQYF	TGTGCCAGCAGCTGGGGACAGGTTTCGGGAGAGCAGTACTTC
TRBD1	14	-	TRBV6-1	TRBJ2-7	CACSRDRGTSEQYF	TGTGCCTGTTCCCGGGACAGGGGGACGAGCGAGCAGTACTTC
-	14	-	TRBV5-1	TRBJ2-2	CASSLGQNTGELFF	TGCGCCAGCAGCTTGGGTCAAAACACCGGGGAGCTGTTTTTT
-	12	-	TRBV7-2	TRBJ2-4	CASSLYRDIQYF	TGTGCCAGCAGCTTGTACAGGGACATTCAGTACTTC
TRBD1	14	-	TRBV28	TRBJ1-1	CASSYSDRGVRAFF	TGTGCCAGCAGCTATAGTGACAGGGGCGTGAGGGCTTTCTTT
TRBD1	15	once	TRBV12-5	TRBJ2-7	CASGGRGQARVEQYF	TGTGCTAGTGGTGGGCGCGGACAGGCCCGAGTTGAGCAGTACTTC
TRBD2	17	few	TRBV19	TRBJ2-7	CASSIHPAGITSYEQYF	TGTGCCAGTAGTATACACCCAGCGGGAATAACATCCTACGAGCAGTACTTC
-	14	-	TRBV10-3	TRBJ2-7	CAISEQLGSYEQYF	TGTGCCATCAGTGAACAGTTGGGATCCTACGAGCAGTACTTC
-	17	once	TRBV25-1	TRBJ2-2	CASSDTLGRANTGELFF	TGTGCCAGCAGTGACACATTAGGGAGAGCGAACACCGGGGAGCTGTTTTTT
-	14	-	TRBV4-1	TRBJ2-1	CASSQRTSYNEQFF	TGCGCCAGCAGCCAACGGACCTCCTACAATGAGCAGTTCTTC
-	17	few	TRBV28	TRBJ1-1	CASYPNSGGPKNTEAFF	TGTGCCAGCTACCCCAACAGTGGAGGTCCCAAGAACACTGAAGCTTTCTTT
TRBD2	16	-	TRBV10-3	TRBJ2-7	CAISASSGPPSYEQYF	TGTGCCATCAGTGCCAGTAGCGGGCCTCCTTCCTACGAGCAGTACTTC
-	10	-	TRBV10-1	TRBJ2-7	CASSVYEQYF	TGCGCCAGCAGTGTCTACGAGCAGTACTTC
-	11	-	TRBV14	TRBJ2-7	CASSQRLEQYF	TGTGCCAGCAGCCAACGGCTCGAGCAGTACTTC
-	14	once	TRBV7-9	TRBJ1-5	CASSPGVGNQPQHF	TGTGCCAGCAGCCCGGGGGTAGGGAATCAGCCCCAGCATTTT
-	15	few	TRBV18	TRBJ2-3	CASSPRTNTGDTQYF	TGTGCCAGCTCCCCCCGGACTAACACCGGAGATACGCAGTATTTT
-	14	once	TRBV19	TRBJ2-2	CASSIQVNTGELFF	TGTGCCAGTAGTATCCAGGTCAACACCGGGGAGCTGTTTTTT
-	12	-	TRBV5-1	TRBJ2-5	CASSYGQETQYF	TGCGCCAGCAGCTACGGACAAGAGACCCAGTACTTC
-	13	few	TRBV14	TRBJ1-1	CASSQQGDTEAFF	TGTGCCAGCAGCCAACAAGGCGACACTGAAGCTTTCTTT
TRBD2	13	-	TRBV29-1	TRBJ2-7	CSVKLAGYYEQYF	TGCAGCGTTAAGCTAGCGGGGTACTACGAGCAGTACTTC
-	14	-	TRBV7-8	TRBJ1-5	CASSFSWGNQPQHF	TGTGCCAGCAGCTTCTCCTGGGGCAATCAGCCCCAGCATTTT
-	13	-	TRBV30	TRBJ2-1	CAWSVGLFDEQFF	TGTGCCTGGAGTGTCGGGCTTTTCGATGAGCAGTTCTTC
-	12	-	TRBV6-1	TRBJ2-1	CASRTGNNEQFF	TGTGCCAGCAGGACAGGAAACAATGAGCAGTTCTTC
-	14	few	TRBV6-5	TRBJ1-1	CASSFTGVNTEAFF	TGTGCCAGCAGTTTTACGGGAGTTAACACTGAAGCTTTCTTT
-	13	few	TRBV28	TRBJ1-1	CATTRGGGREAFF	TGTGCCACAACCCGAGGGGGAGGTAGAGAAGCTTTCTTT
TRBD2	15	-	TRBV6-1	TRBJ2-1	CASSQASGSRYEQFF	TGTGCCAGCAGTCAGGCTAGCGGGAGTCGGTATGAGCAGTTCTTC
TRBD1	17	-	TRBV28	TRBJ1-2	CASSTTGQGASDYGYTF	TGTGCCAGCTCAACGACGGGACAGGGGGCCAGTGACTATGGCTACACCTTC
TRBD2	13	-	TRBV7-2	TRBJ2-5	CASSPGLAQTQYF	TGTGCCAGCAGCCCTGGACTAGCCCAGACCCAGTACTTC
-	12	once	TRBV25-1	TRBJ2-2	CASSEGAGELFF	TGTGCCAGCAGTGAAGGTGCCGGGGAGCTGTTTTTT
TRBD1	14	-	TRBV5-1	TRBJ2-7	CASSMGQGVREQYF	TGCGCCAGCAGCATGGGACAGGGGGTGAGGGAGCAGTACTTC
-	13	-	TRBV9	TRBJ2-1	CASSVDRPGEQFF	TGTGCCAGCAGCGTGGATCGTCCCGGTGAGCAGTTCTTC